This T cell receptor (beta chain) was sequenced in a study of Ad26.COV2.S vaccination and SARS-CoV-2 variants. Method: immunoSEQ multiplex PCR; TCRdb's copy keeps in-frame clones and lacks some. The sample lists about 350,000 clones; more than 85% were seen once. The CDR3 has 13 amino acids. The germline CDR1 and CDR2 sequences are SGDLS and YYNGEE. Trimming shortened V by 0 bases and J by 6 bases, and 9 bases separated the two germline ends. This sample's treatment: about 20 received Ad26.COV2.S at low or high dose, single or two shots; 5 received placebo; per-sample allocation not given. All samples were drawn on day 63, counting from the first vaccine or placebo injection.

V usage is TRBV9 and J usage is TRBJ1-1; possibly TRBD1 for D (5 bases). The TCR sequence derives from a person aged 18-60 years who received the Ad26.COV2.S COVID-19 vaccine or a placebo. The sample here was peripheral blood, taken in a trial of Ad26.COV2.S vaccine versus placebo. CDR3 in amino acids: CASSVGGDSEAFF. DNA for the CDR3: TGTGCCAGCAGCGTAGGTGGGGACTCTGAAGCTTTCTTT.